This T cell receptor beta chain stems from a study of blood T cell repertoires in COVID-19. Overall study: The analysed material was cDNA or gDNA that came from T cells, B-cell-depleted T cells, or PBMCs.

Participant age was roughly 18 to 95 years, and participants resided in fewer than 25 US areas. Assignment of participants to cohorts was predicated upon participant-reported clinical history. Produced via immunoSEQ multiplex PCR; TCRdb's table is partial and in-frame only. The sample has about 210,000 clones, about 84% seen once. CDR3 size: 13 residues. The junction had 8 bases not matched to a gene; V was cut back by 6 bases and J by 5 bases. In germline, CDR1 is GTSNPN, CDR2 SVGIG (reference sequence). The source material was PBMCs or T cells enriched from blood (not recorded which). This sequence was found in a middle-aged man with acute COVID-19. The gene calls are TRBV30 and TRBJ2-5; 8 bases agree with TRBD1. The CDR3 sequence is CACAKNRGETQYF. The CDR3 DNA follows: TGTGCCTGCGCCAAAAACAGGGGGGAGACCCAGTACTTC.